One sample yielded the 20 T cell receptor beta chains listed below, sequenced in a study of blood T cell repertoires in COVID-19. Clones were sequenced by immunoSEQ multiplex PCR, and TCRdb holds only the in-frame ones, with some missing. The profile shows over 95,000 clones, about 89% of them singletons. The sequenced sample was peripheral blood. These receptors originate from a human donor with acute or convalescent COVID-19. The donor label of this sample is uncertain.

The chain uses TRBV28 and TRBJ1-1, with no clear D. This CDR3 comprises 13 residues. The germline CDR1 and CDR2 sequences are MDHEN and SYDVKM. V lost 5 bases and J 2 bases, leaving 9 bases between the germline ends. The CDR3 nucleotides are TGTGCCAGCAGTCGGGGAATAAACACTGAAGCTTTCTTT. Residues: CASSRGINTEAFF.

This clone was recorded only once. The chain employs TRBV7-9 and TRBJ1-2; a possible D gene is TRBD1 (5 bases). V was cut by 5 bases and J by 2 bases, with 15 bases left in between. Per germline, CDR1 SEHNR and CDR2 FQNEAQ (reference sequence). CDR3 length equals 15 residues. The CDR3 region is CASSLPARVNYGYTF. The CDR3 nucleotides read TGTGCCAGCAGCCTCCCCGCCAGGGTAAACTATGGCTACACCTTC.

The rearrangement joins TRBV29-1 to TRBJ2-2; D may be TRBD2 (5 bases). The CDR3 contains 13 residues. CDR1 and CDR2 (germline): SQVTM, ANQGSEA. V dropped 4 bases and J dropped 7 bases, with 13 bases sitting between them. This chain's CDR3 is CSVGLMSSGELFF. The DNA of the CDR3 is TGCAGCGTTGGACTAATGAGCAGCGGGGAGCTGTTTTTT.

The rearrangement joins TRBV5-8 to TRBJ1-3; 7 bases fit TRBD1. This CDR3 spans 17 amino acids. V was pared by 3 bases and J by 4 bases, with 13 bases of the junction left unmatched. CDR1 SGHTS and CDR2 YDEGEE come from the germline V gene. CDR3 sequence (DNA): TGTGCCAGCAGCTACGGACAGGTTAACTTCGGAGGAAACACCATATATTTT. Translated: CASSYGQVNFGGNTIYF.

The chain has TRBV6-5 and TRBJ2-5, with TRBD1 matching 10 bases. Per germline, CDR1 MNHEY and CDR2 SVGAGI. V shed 10 bases, J shed 4 bases, and the junction held 6 bases outside the gene matches. The CDR3 runs to 13 residues. CDR3 in amino acids: CATRDRGGETQYF. In nucleotides, the CDR3 is TGTGCCACCCGGGACAGGGGAGGAGAGACCCAGTACTTC.

This chain connects TRBV30 to TRBJ2-5; 7 bases line up with TRBD2. This CDR3 comprises 14 residues. Unmatched junction bases numbered 4, after V lost 0 bases and J lost 3 bases. In germline, CDR1 is GTSNPN, CDR2 SVGIG (reference sequence). CDR3 in amino acids: CAWSVRRGEETQYF. CDR3 DNA sequence: TGTGCCTGGAGTGTACGACGGGGGGAAGAGACCCAGTACTTC.

The gene calls are TRBV5-1 and TRBJ2-5, with TRBD1 as a possible D gene (6 bases). The V gene lost 3 bases and the J gene lost 3 bases, with 12 bases spanning the gap. CDR3 length equals 14 residues. The V gene's germline CDR1 is SGHRS and CDR2 YFSETQ. CDR3 sequence (DNA): TGCGCCAGCAGCTCCGGGACATCGAAAGAGACCCAGTACTTC. This translates into CASSSGTSKETQYF.

The CDR3 loop reads CASSKQGFGYTF. Here the CDR3 DNA reads TGTGCCAGCAGTAAGCAGGGTTTTGGCTACACCTTC. The J gene is TRBJ1-2, the V gene TRBV28, with D perhaps TRBD1 (5 bases). CDR1 and CDR2 (germline): MDHEN, SYDVKM. V lost 5 bases, J lost 7 bases, and 11 bases lay in between. This CDR3 has 12 residues.

The rearrangement joins TRBV25-1 to TRBJ2-2; no definite D call. Trimming removed 6 bases at V and 4 bases at J, with 21 bases between. The CDR3 has 17 amino acids. Per germline, CDR1 MGHDK and CDR2 SYGVNS. The CDR3 spells CASSPQEGRSFTGELFF. DNA for the CDR3: TGTGCCAGCAGCCCCCAGGAAGGCAGGTCGTTCACCGGGGAGCTGTTTTTT.

The genes are TRBV6-2 or TRBV6-3 and TRBJ1-2, with 10 bases aligning to TRBD1. Germline trimming cut 2 bases from V and 8 bases from J; bases unmatched to any gene: 2. CDR3 length equals 13 residues. The germline gives CDR1 MNHEY, CDR2 SVGEGT. CDR3 loop: CASSYDRGLGYTF. CDR3 in DNA: TGTGCCAGCAGTTACGACAGGGGGCTCGGCTACACCTTC.

The chain's CDR3 is CATLVAQGSSGANVLTF. The DNA for the CDR3 is TGTGCCACCCTGGTGGCACAGGGCAGCTCTGGGGCCAACGTCCTGACTTTC. The chain carries TRBV10-3 and TRBJ2-6, with a weak D call TRBD1 (6 bases). CDR1 and CDR2 from the germline V gene are ENHRY and SYGVKD. Trimming removed 10 bases at V and 0 bases at J, with 19 bases between. CDR3 length equals 17 residues.

The chain employs TRBV7-9 and TRBJ2-3, with 8 bases identical to TRBD2. J lost 1 base, V lost 7 bases, and 13 bases had no gene match. Germline V gives CDR1 SEHNR, CDR2 FQNEAQ (reference sequence). The CDR3 totals 17 residues. The CDR3 DNA sequence: TGTGCCAGCAACCCCAGAATAGCGGGACCGGGCACAGATACGCAGTATTTT. As protein: CASNPRIAGPGTDTQYF.

CDR3 in DNA: TGTGCCAGTAGTATAGTCGGGGGCACTGAAGCTTTCTTT. Amino acids: CASSIVGGTEAFF. This chain connects TRBV19 to TRBJ1-1, with a tentative D call TRBD1 (5 bases). The CDR3 consists of 13 residues. Trimming left V 1 base short and J 4 bases short, with 7 bases between. Germline V CDR1 and CDR2: LNHDA, SQIVND (reference sequence).

Here the CDR3 DNA reads TGCGCCAGCAGCTTGACCCCAGGACAGGGAGGGACTGAAGCTTTCTTT. Its protein product is CASSLTPGQGGTEAFF. The chain recombines TRBV5-1 with TRBJ1-1; TRBD1 aligns across 8 bases. From germline, CDR1 is SGHRS and CDR2 YFSETQ. Trimming cost V 1 base and J 5 bases; bases outside gene matches: 10. The CDR3 loop spans 16 amino acids.

V usage is TRBV2 and J usage is TRBJ2-7; D is unresolved. The germline gives CDR1 SNHLY, CDR2 FYNNEI. The length of the CDR3 is 14 residues. The ends were cut back, 5 bases at V and 1 base at J, with 12 bases in the middle. The CDR3 sequence: CASSSFLGSYEQYF. DNA for the CDR3: TGTGCCAGCAGTTCCTTTCTAGGTTCCTACGAGCAGTACTTC.

The gene calls are TRBV7-8 and TRBJ2-1; 16 nucleotides line up with TRBD2. The CDR3 is 17 residues long. CDR1 is SGHVS, CDR2 FQNEAQ, per germline. The trim removed 4 bases at V and 7 bases at J, leaving 7 bases unmatched. In DNA form, the CDR3 reads TGTGCCAGCAGCTCGTCCCTGGGACTAGCGGGAGGGAATGAGCAGTTCTTC. This codes for CASSSSLGLAGGNEQFF.

This clone has only one observation. The rearrangement links TRBV6-5 to TRBJ2-7, with D possibly TRBD1 on 6 matching bases. The germline CDR1 and CDR2 sequences are MNHEY and SVGAGI. Trimming removed 6 bases at V and 0 bases at J, with 12 bases between. This CDR3 comprises 14 residues. DNA for the CDR3: TGTGCCAGCAGGACAGGTTTTTACTCCTACGAGCAGTACTTC. Residues: CASRTGFYSYEQYF.

This clone was recorded only once. The CDR3 nucleotides read TGTGCCAGCAGCCCCGACAGATCCTATGGCTACACCTTC. Amino acids: CASSPDRSYGYTF. The chain couples TRBV3-1 (or the pseudogene TRBV3-2) to TRBJ1-2, with D maybe TRBD1 (5 bases). CDR1 is LGHDT and CDR2 is YNNKEL in the germline V gene (reference sequence). The CDR3 loop spans 13 amino acids. Between the trimmed V and J ends, which lost 4 bases and 4 bases, there was a span of 10 bases.

The chain couples TRBV7-2 to TRBJ2-7; 9 nucleotides line up with TRBD1. This CDR3 region has 14 residues. The V and J ends lost 5 bases and 5 bases, in that order; junction bases with no gene match: 7. Germline assignment: CDR1 SGHTA and CDR2 FQGNSA. DNA for the CDR3: TGTGCCAGCAGCGAGGACAGGGGAGCGAACGAGCAGTACTTC. This codes for CASSEDRGANEQYF.

The V and J genes are TRBV3-1 (or the pseudogene TRBV3-2) and TRBJ1-5, with TRBD1 as a possible D gene (5 bases). The CDR3 loop spans 13 amino acids. Germline V gives CDR1 LGHDT, CDR2 YNNKEL (reference sequence). V was pared by 3 bases and J by 7 bases, with 10 bases between. This CDR3 reads CASSQGTSQPQHF. In nucleotides, the CDR3 is TGTGCCAGCAGCCAGGGGACTTCACAGCCCCAGCATTTT.